The 18 T cell receptor beta chains in this list originate from one sample, sequenced in a study of CD8 T cells in ankylosing spondylitis. TCRdb passed the 5' RACE reads through MiXCR, listing each CDR3 protein once. The repertoire holds over 100,000 distinct CDR3 sequences, roughly 11% seen once, with around 4.1% in the top ten. The specimen sequenced was blood, either unsorted or a sorted T cell fraction (not recorded which). These receptor sequences come from a female donor with ankylosing spondylitis or in good health (not recorded which).

This clonotype was found many times. The chain combines TRBV5-1 with TRBJ2-7; 7 bases map to TRBD1. The CDR3 is 13 amino acids. Unmatched junction bases numbered 4, after V lost 4 bases and J lost 3 bases. Germline V CDR1 and CDR2: SGHRS, YFSETQ. For the CDR3, the DNA is TGCGCCAGCAGCATGAGGGACAGCTACGAGCAGTACTTC. Translating it yields CASSMRDSYEQYF. The whole variable domain, remainder taken from reference TRBV5-1 and TRBJ2-7, is KAGVTQTPRYLIKTRGQQVTLSCSPISGHRSVSWYQQTPGQGLQFLFEYFSETQRNKGNFPGRFSGRQFSNSRSEMNVSTLELGDSALYLCASSMRDSYEQYFGPGTRLTVT.

Only a few counts were recorded for this clonotype. The genes are TRBV18 and TRBJ2-2; D gene ambiguous. V lost 2 bases and J 7 bases, leaving 14 bases between the germline ends. Germline lookup yields CDR1 KGHSH and CDR2 LQKENI. The CDR3 is 15 residues long. The DNA of the CDR3 is TGTGCCAGCTCACCAGGCCAGACGGCAGGCGGGGAGCTGTTTTTT. Encoded protein: CASSPGQTAGGELFF.

The chain couples TRBV23-1 to TRBJ2-5, with D tentatively TRBD2 (5 bases). TRBV23-1 counts as an open reading frame of uncertain function. The V end was cut by 6 bases, the J end by 2 bases, with 22 bases between. CDR3 length: 17 amino acids. The CDR3 loop is CASRSPMKRASQETQYF. The CDR3 region has the DNA TGCGCCAGCAGGTCCCCTATGAAGAGGGCTTCGCAAGAGACCCAGTACTTC.

Note on this clonotype: This may be a read error: a much more frequent sequence differs by one nucleotide. This chain joins TRBV20-1 and TRBJ2-2; D unclear. CDR1 is DFQATT and CDR2 is SNEGSKA in the germline V gene (reference sequence). The CDR3 has 14 amino acids. V lost 3 bases to trimming and J lost 7 bases, with 15 bases between them. The CDR3 DNA follows: TGCAGTGCTAGCCTCGAGCGACTTGTCGGGGAGCTGTTTTTT. Amino acid sequence: CSASLERLVGELFF.

This clonotype has at least ten counts. The V call is TRBV3-1, the J call TRBJ1-1, with D unresolved. This CDR3 region has 18 residues. The V end was cut by 0 bases, the J end by 3 bases, with 20 bases between. Germline CDR1 reads LGHDT; CDR2 reads YNNKEL (reference sequence). CDR3 nucleotides: TGTGCCAGCAGCCAAGAGGTCGGCAGAATCCCTCCTCACACTGAAGCTTTCTTT. The encoded protein is CASSQEVGRIPPHTEAFF.

For this clonotype: This sequence may be a read error, since a much larger clone differs from it by one base. J is TRBJ2-7 and V is TRBV12-3 or TRBV12-4, with D perhaps TRBD1 (5 bases). CDR3 length: 14 residues. The CDR3 loop reads CASSLTEISFEQYF. The CDR3 DNA is TGTGCCAGCAGTTTGACAGAAATCTCCTTCGAGCAGTACTTC.

Points on this clonotype: A much bigger clone sits one base away, suggesting this may be a read error. The chain carries TRBV9 and TRBJ2-1; D perhaps matches TRBD2 (6 bases). The CDR3 runs 15 residues. CDR1 is SGDLS and CDR2 is YYNGEE in the germline V gene. The CDR3 DNA reads TGTGCCAGCAGCGTAGTCGGGGGTTTTTACAATGAGCGGTTCTTC. Translated: CASSVVGGFYNERFF.

This clonotype was seen many times. The rearrangement joins TRBV27 to TRBJ2-7; 12 bases agree with TRBD1. Germline V gives CDR1 MNHEY, CDR2 SMNVEV (reference sequence). There are 17 residues in the CDR3. V shed 3 bases and J 4 bases; nucleotides not matched to a gene: 10. DNA for the CDR3: TGTGCCAGCAGTTTGTCCTCCCCGGGACAGGGGGCTTACGAGCAGTACTTC. Protein sequence: CASSLSSPGQGAYEQYF.

Many counts were recorded for this clonotype. The V and J genes are TRBV7-9 and TRBJ1-4; D ambiguous. The V end was cut by 1 base, the J end by 7 bases, with 7 bases between. This CDR3 is 13 amino acids long. The germline gives CDR1 SEHNR, CDR2 FQNEAQ (reference sequence). The CDR3 DNA is TGTGCCAGCAGCTTAGAGGACGGTGAAAAACTGTTTTTT. Protein product: CASSLEDGEKLFF.

This clonotype occurred a few times. This chain links TRBV5-6 with TRBJ1-1, with D unresolved. Trimming cost V 4 bases and J 5 bases, with 24 bases left between them. Germline CDR1 reads SGHDT; CDR2 reads YYEEEE. This CDR3 is 17 amino acids long. CDR3 region: CASSPEGPAATRTEAFF. In DNA, the CDR3 is TGTGCCAGCAGCCCCGAAGGACCGGCGGCCACACGGACTGAAGCTTTCTTT.

Many counts were recorded for this clonotype. V and J are TRBV20-1 and TRBJ2-1, with unresolved D. Trimming pared 2 bases from V and 8 bases from J, leaving 19 bases between. The CDR3 runs to 15 residues. Germline CDR1 and CDR2: DFQATT and SNEGSKA (reference sequence). The CDR3 spells CSARPPTHLGDEQFF. DNA of the CDR3: TGCAGTGCTAGACCCCCTACACACCTTGGCGATGAGCAGTTCTTC.

This clonotype was seen many times. One end of the junction varies from germline; a read error may be responsible. This chain joins TRBV7-9 and TRBJ1-6, with 7 nucleotides matching TRBD1. Germline V gene sequence: CDR1 SEHNR, CDR2 FQNEAQ (reference sequence). This CDR3 has 16 residues. This CDR3 is CASSIGQERGFSSLHF. The DNA of the CDR3 is TGTGCCAGCAGCATAGGACAGGAGAGGGGATTTTCATCCCTCCACTTT.

This clonotype appeared many times. The chain links TRBV2 to TRBJ2-1, with a weak D call TRBD2 (6 bases). V shed 4 bases and J shed 4 bases, with 11 bases lying between them. This CDR3 is 14 amino acids long. Germline V lookup: CDR1 SNHLY, CDR2 FYNNEI. CDR3 protein: CASSGMGGYNEQFF. DNA of the CDR3: TGTGCCAGCAGTGGGATGGGGGGTTACAATGAGCAGTTCTTC.

This clonotype has a count of ten or more. This chain joins TRBV27 and TRBJ2-7; D is uncertain. CDR3 length equals 16 residues. The germline V gene encodes CDR1 MNHEY and CDR2 SMNVEV (reference sequence). Trimming removed 0 bases at V and 3 bases at J, with 15 bases between. The CDR3 is CASSLSATEKYYEQYF. CDR3 DNA sequence: TGTGCCAGCAGTTTATCGGCGACGGAAAAGTACTACGAGCAGTACTTC.

In its sample, this clonotype was seen many times. This chain connects TRBV6-5 to TRBJ2-7, with 8 bases matching TRBD2. Germline loops: CDR1 MNHEY, CDR2 SVGAGI. With V trimmed by 2 bases and J by 4 bases, 1 base remained unmatched. This CDR3 has 13 residues. This CDR3 is CASSYGGRYEQYF. The DNA of the CDR3 is TGTGCCAGCAGTTACGGCGGGAGGTACGAGCAGTACTTC.

This clonotype occurred many times. This chain joins TRBV10-3 and TRBJ1-5, with unresolved D. The V and J ends lost 10 bases and 0 bases respectively, with 16 bases between them. This CDR3 is built from 15 residues. CDR1 ENHRY and CDR2 SYGVKD come from the germline V gene. The CDR3 DNA follows: TGTGCCACCTGCGAGACGGAAGATAGCAATCAGCCCCAGCATTTT. The encoded protein is CATCETEDSNQPQHF.

This clonotype has at least ten counts. The chain uses TRBV5-6 and TRBJ2-5; 7 bases are shared with TRBD1. Germline V lookup: CDR1 SGHDT, CDR2 YYEEEE. CDR3 size: 16 residues. J gave up 1 base and V 4 bases, and 10 bases lay outside the gene matches. CDR3 loop: CASSIPGQSTQETQYF. The CDR3 DNA is TGTGCCAGCAGCATCCCGGGACAGAGCACCCAAGAGACCCAGTACTTC.

This clonotype showed up many times. This chain uses TRBV9 with TRBJ2-1, with 7 bases matching TRBD2. In germline, CDR1 is SGDLS, CDR2 YYNGEE. Germline trimming cut 0 bases from V and 4 bases from J; bases unmatched to any gene: 4. The length of the CDR3 is 15 residues. CDR3 nucleotides: TGTGCCAGCAGCGTAGGCCCAGCGGGGTACAATGAGCAGTTCTTC. Protein product: CASSVGPAGYNEQFF. Filled out from reference TRBV9 and TRBJ2-1, the complete variable domain reads DSGVTQTPKHLITATGQRVTLRCSPRSGDLSVYWYQQSLDQGLQFLIQYYNGEERAKGNILERFSAQQFPDLHSELNLSSLELGDSALYFCASSVGPAGYNEQFFGPGTRLTVL.